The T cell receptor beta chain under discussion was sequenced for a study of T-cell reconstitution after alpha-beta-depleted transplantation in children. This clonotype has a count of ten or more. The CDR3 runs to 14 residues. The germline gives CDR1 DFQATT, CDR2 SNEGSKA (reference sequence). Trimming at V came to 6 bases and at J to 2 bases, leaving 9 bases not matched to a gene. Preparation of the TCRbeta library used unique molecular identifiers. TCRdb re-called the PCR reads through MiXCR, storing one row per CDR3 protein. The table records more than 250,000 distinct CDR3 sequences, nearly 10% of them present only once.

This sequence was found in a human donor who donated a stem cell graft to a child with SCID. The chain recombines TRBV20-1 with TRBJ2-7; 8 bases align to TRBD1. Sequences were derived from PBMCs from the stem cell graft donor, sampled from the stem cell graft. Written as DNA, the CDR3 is TGCAGTGCAACTGCGACAGGGGAAACCTACGAGCAGTACTTC. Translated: CSATATGETYEQYF.